This T cell receptor (beta chain) was found in a study of blood T cell repertoires in COVID-19. The cohort comprised adults aged 18 to 89 years residing in under 25 US areas. Germline V gene sequence: CDR1 SGHAT, CDR2 FQDESV (reference sequence). V lost 6 bases, J lost 1 base, and 13 bases lay in between. The CDR3 extends over 15 amino acids. Sequencing used immunoSEQ multiplex PCR; TCRdb keeps in-frame clones, though not all of them. Of a few hundred thousand clones listed, about nine tenths are singletons. This sequence was found in a woman between 18 and 30 years old who had recovered from COVID-19. The chain recombines TRBV11-1 with TRBJ2-1, with a possible D match to TRBD2 (6 bases). The sequencing sample was made of PBMCs or T cells enriched from blood (not recorded which). For the CDR3, the DNA is TGTGCCAGCAGGTTACTCGGGAGATCCTACAATGAGCAGTTCTTC. Translating gives CASRLLGRSYNEQFF. Using reference TRBV11-1 and TRBJ2-1 for the parts outside the CDR3, the full variable domain is EAEVAQSPRYKITEKSQAVAFWCDPISGHATLYWYRQILGQGPELLVQFQDESVVDDSQLPKDRFSAERLKGVDSTLKIQPAELGDSAMYLCASRLLGRSYNEQFFGPGTRLTVL.